This section outlines one T cell receptor beta chain sequence together with its context. Its antigen is as yet unknown. The sample comes from a study of human thymus T cells. Findings of the study overall: Thymic and blood repertoires appeared to show biased V and J gene usage.

Measured with immunoSEQ multiplex PCR; TCRdb has only the in-frame clones, and not every one. The sample consists of fewer than 55,000 clones, roughly 94% of them appearing once. Germline V gene data show CDR1 as GTSNPN and CDR2 as SVGIG (reference sequence). Trimming cost V 2 bases and J 4 bases, with 11 bases left between them. CDR3 length: 13 amino acids. Half of the eight donors gave about 0.45-1 mL blood during surgery. The sample consisted of blood. This receptor was identified in a boy under three years old with a congenital heart defect but otherwise immunologically healthy. The rearrangement links TRBV30 to TRBJ1-2; D is unclear. The CDR3 DNA reads as TGTGCCTGGAGTATCGGCGACCCCTATGGCTACACCTTC. It yields the protein CAWSIGDPYGYTF.